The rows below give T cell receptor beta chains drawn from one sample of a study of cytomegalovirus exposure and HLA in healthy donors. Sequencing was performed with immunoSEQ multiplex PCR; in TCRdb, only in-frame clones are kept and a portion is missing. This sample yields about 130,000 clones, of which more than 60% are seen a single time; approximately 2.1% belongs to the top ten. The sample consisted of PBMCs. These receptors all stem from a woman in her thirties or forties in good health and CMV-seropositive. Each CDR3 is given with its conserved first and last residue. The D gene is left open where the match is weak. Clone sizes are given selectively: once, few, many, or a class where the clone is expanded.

CASSLLAGGNYEQYF	TGCGCCAGCAGCTTGTTAGCGGGAGGAAACTACGAGCAGTACTTC	TRBD2	TRBV5-1	TRBJ2-7	-
CSVDETAEDTQYF	TGCAGCGTTGATGAGACAGCAGAGGATACGCAGTATTTT	-	TRBV29-1	TRBJ2-3	-
CASGQYSSGGYEQYF	TGCGCCAGCGGCCAATACTCTAGCGGGGGCTACGAGCAGTACTTC	TRBD2	TRBV4-3	TRBJ2-7	-
CASSLIDGLSNQPQHF	TGTGCCAGCAGCTTAATTGACGGGTTAAGCAATCAGCCCCAGCATTTT	-	TRBV5-5	TRBJ1-5	-
CASRDRGAGTDTQYF	TGTGCCAGCAGGGACCGGGGGGCCGGCACAGATACGCAGTATTTT	-	TRBV27	TRBJ2-3	-
CAISDPSGSSYEQYF	TGTGCCATCAGTGACCCTAGCGGCAGTTCCTACGAGCAGTACTTC	TRBD2	TRBV10-3	TRBJ2-7	-
CASSYDRIPEAFF	TGTGCCAGCAGCTATGACAGGATTCCTGAAGCTTTCTTT	-	TRBV13	TRBJ1-1	few
CASSLGLAGGPGQETQYF	TGTGCCAGCAGCCTGGGACTAGCGGGAGGGCCGGGGCAAGAGACCCAGTACTTC	TRBD2	TRBV7-9	TRBJ2-5	-
CASSSDSNTGELFF	TGTGCCAGCAGCTCCGACTCAAACACCGGGGAGCTGTTTTTT	-	TRBV7-9	TRBJ2-2	-
CASDPPATGLSPLHF	TGTGCCAGCGATCCACCAGCAACAGGGCTCTCACCCCTCCACTTT	-	TRBV6-1	TRBJ1-6	few
CASTSGGAHQPQHF	TGTGCCAGCACCTCGGGGGGGGCGCATCAGCCCCAGCATTTT	-	TRBV28	TRBJ1-5	-
CASFGHLRRNTEAFF	TGTGCCAGCTTTGGACACCTACGACGGAACACTGAAGCTTTCTTT	-	TRBV28	TRBJ1-1	-
CASSTGTGRSNTEAFF	TGCGCCAGCAGCACCGGGACAGGGCGATCAAACACTGAAGCTTTCTTT	TRBD1	TRBV5-1	TRBJ1-1	-
CASSVSSGRAISTQYF	TGTGCCAGCAGCGTTTCTAGCGGGAGGGCCATTAGTACGCAGTATTTT	TRBD2	TRBV9	TRBJ2-3	-
CASSSPFSSEAFF	TGTGCCAGCAGCTCCCCGTTTAGTTCTGAAGCTTTCTTT	-	TRBV7-9	TRBJ1-1	-
CASSVDQVRTGELFF	TGTGCCAGCAGCGTAGACCAGGTTCGCACCGGGGAGCTGTTTTTT	-	TRBV9	TRBJ2-2	-
CASSRSRGLGEKLFF	TGTGCCAGCAGCCGCTCAAGGGGGCTTGGTGAAAAACTGTTTTTT	TRBD1	TRBV5-4	TRBJ1-4	-
CAWSRDSEAFF	TGTGCCTGGAGCCGGGACAGTGAAGCTTTCTTT	TRBD1	TRBV30	TRBJ1-1	-
CASSLVPSGQETQYF	TGTGCCAGCAGCTTAGTACCTAGCGGACAAGAGACCCAGTACTTC	TRBD2	TRBV7-7	TRBJ2-5	-
CASSLRGPGGVSYEQYF	TGTGCCAGCAGCCTACGAGGCCCGGGGGGGGTCTCCTACGAGCAGTACTTC	TRBD2	TRBV7-9	TRBJ2-7	-
CASSQDLGKETQYF	TGTGCCAGCAGCCAAGATCTCGGGAAAGAGACCCAGTACTTC	-	TRBV4-2	TRBJ2-5	-
CASSLTGGDTGELFF	TGTGCCAGCAGCCTGACAGGGGGAGACACCGGGGAGCTGTTTTTT	TRBD1	TRBV2	TRBJ2-2	-
CASSQREYYEQYF	TGTGCCAGCAGCCAGCGGGAGTACTACGAGCAGTACTTC	TRBD2	TRBV7-2	TRBJ2-7	-
CASSYPRGSNDEQFF	TGTGCCAGCAGTTACCCCCGCGGGAGTAACGATGAGCAGTTCTTC	TRBD2	TRBV6-6	TRBJ2-1	-
CASKIKPGTGTPDTQYF	TGTGCCAGCAAGATCAAACCCGGGACAGGGACCCCAGATACGCAGTATTTT	TRBD1	TRBV11-2	TRBJ2-3	-
CASSLAGGNGNTIYF	TGCGCCAGCAGCTTGGCCGGGGGGAATGGAAACACCATATATTTT	-	TRBV5-1	TRBJ1-3	-
CARSLVCQGLPLSTDTQYF	TGTGCCAGAAGCTTGGTGTGCCAGGGCCTTCCCCTTAGCACAGATACGCAGTATTTT	-	TRBV5-3	TRBJ2-3	-
CASSQTGQGVHEQYF	TGCGCCAGCAGCCAGACGGGACAGGGAGTCCACGAGCAGTACTTC	TRBD1	TRBV4-1	TRBJ2-7	-
CASSTSAGEGPQHF	TGTGCCAGCAGCACAAGCGCAGGGGAAGGCCCCCAGCATTTT	-	TRBV7-8	TRBJ1-5	-
CAIGRQTDNQPQHF	TGTGCCATCGGTAGGCAGACTGACAATCAGCCCCAGCATTTT	-	TRBV10-3	TRBJ1-5	-